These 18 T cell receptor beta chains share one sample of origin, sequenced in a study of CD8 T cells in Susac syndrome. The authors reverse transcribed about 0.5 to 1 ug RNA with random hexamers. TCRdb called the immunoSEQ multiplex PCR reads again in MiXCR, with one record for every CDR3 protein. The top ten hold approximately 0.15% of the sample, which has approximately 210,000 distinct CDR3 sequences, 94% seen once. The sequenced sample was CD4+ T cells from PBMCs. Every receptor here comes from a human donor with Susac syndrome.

As DNA, the CDR3 is TGCGCCAGCAGCCAAGAGACAGGGAGTCAGCCCCAGCATTTT. This sequence encodes CASSQETGSQPQHF. This chain connects TRBV4-3 to TRBJ1-5, with 7 bases that match TRBD1. From germline, CDR1 is LGHNA and CDR2 YSLEER. This CDR3 region has 14 residues. V lost 0 bases and J lost 6; bases outside the gene matches: 2.

The DNA of the CDR3 is TGTGCCAGCAGTCCGACGGACGGCCCTTCCTACTTC. Protein: CASSPTDGPSYF. This chain links TRBV12-3 or TRBV12-4 with TRBJ2-5; no clear D. The length of the CDR3 is 12 residues. Trimming removed 5 bases at V and 14 bases at J, with 18 bases between.

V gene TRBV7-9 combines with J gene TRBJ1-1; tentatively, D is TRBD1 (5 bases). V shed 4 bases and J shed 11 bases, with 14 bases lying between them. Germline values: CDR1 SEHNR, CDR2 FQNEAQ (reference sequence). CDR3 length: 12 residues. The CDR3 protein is CASSSLNGGAFF. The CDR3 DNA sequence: TGTGCCAGCAGCTCACTGAACGGGGGGGCTTTCTTT.

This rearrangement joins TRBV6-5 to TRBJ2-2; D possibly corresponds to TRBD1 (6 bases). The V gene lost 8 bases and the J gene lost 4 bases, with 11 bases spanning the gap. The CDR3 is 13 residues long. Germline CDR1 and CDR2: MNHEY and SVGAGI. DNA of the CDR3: TGTGCCAGCGTAGGGGGTTTCACCGGGGAGCTGTTTTTT. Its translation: CASVGGFTGELFF.

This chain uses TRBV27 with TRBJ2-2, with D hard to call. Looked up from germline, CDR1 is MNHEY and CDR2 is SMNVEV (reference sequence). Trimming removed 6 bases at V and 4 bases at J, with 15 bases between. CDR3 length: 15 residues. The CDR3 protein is CASSSSLGSTGELFF. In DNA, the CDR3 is TGTGCCAGCAGCTCCTCGTTGGGAAGCACCGGGGAGCTGTTTTTT.

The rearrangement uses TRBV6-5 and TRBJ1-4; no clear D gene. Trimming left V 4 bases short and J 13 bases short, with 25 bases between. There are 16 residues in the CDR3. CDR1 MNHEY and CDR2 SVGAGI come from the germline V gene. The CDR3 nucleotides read TGTGCCAGCAGTTCGTCCCGGACGGAACTAATTTTGGGACTGTTTTTT. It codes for CASSSSRTELILGLFF.

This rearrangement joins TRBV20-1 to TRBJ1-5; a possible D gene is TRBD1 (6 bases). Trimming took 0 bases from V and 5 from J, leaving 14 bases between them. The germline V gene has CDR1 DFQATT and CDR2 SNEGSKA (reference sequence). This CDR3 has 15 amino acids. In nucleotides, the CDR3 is TGCAGTGCTAGAGATCCCGGGGGCGCGGATCAGCCCCAGCATTTT. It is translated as CSARDPGGADQPQHF.

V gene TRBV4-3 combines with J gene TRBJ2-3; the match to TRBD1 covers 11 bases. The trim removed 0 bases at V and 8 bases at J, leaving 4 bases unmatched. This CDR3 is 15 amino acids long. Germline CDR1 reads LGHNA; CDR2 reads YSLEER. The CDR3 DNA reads TGCGCCAGCAGCCAAGACGGACAGGGGGCGCGTACGCAGTATTTT. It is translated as CASSQDGQGARTQYF.

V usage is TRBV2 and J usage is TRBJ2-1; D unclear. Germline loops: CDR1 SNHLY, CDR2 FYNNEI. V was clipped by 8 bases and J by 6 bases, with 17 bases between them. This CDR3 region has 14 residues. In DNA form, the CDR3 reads TGTGCCAGCCCCCGAACAGAGATCGGCAATGAGCAGTTCTTC. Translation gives CASPRTEIGNEQFF.

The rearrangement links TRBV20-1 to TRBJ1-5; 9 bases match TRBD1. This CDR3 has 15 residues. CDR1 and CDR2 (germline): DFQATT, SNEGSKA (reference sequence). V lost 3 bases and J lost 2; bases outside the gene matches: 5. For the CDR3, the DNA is TGCAGTGCTAGCTGGACAGGGGAAGGCAATCAGCCCCAGCATTTT. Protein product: CSASWTGEGNQPQHF.

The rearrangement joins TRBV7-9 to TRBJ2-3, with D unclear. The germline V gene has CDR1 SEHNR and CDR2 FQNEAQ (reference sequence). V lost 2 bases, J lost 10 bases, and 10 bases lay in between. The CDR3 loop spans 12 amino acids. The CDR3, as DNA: TGTGCCAGCAGCTTATACAGCACATCGCAGTATTTT. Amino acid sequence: CASSLYSTSQYF.

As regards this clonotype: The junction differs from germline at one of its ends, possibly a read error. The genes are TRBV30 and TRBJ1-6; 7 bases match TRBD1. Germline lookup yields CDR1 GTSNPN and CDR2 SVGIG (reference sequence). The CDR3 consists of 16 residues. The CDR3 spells CTWSPTGAPQNSPLHF. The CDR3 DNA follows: TGTACCTGGAGTCCTACAGGGGCACCCCAGAATTCACCCCTCCACTTT.

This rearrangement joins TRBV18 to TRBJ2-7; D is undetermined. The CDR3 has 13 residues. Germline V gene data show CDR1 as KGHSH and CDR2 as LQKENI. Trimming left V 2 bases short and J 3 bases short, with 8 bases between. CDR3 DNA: TGTGCCAGCTCACCATCAGACTTCTACGAGCAGTACTTC. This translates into CASSPSDFYEQYF.

The CDR3 region has the DNA TGTGCCAGCAGCCAAGTAGGACAGTCTAGCAATCAGCCCCAGCATTTT. Protein product: CASSQVGQSSNQPQHF. The chain combines TRBV4-2 with TRBJ1-5, with TRBD1 as a possible D gene (6 bases). The V gene lost 1 base and the J gene lost 0 bases, with 10 bases spanning the gap. Germline V lookup: CDR1 LGHNA, CDR2 YNFKEQ. The CDR3 is 16 residues long.

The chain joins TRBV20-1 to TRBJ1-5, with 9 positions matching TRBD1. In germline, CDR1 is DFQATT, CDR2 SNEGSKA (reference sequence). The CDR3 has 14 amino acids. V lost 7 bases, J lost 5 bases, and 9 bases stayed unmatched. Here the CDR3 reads CSVGRGQGDQPQHF. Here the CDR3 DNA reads TGCAGTGTAGGCCGGGGACAGGGCGATCAGCCCCAGCATTTT.

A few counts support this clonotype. The CDR3 is CAWSPTGTEAFF. The DNA of the CDR3 is TGTGCCTGGTCCCCGACAGGGACTGAAGCTTTCTTT. V and J are TRBV30 and TRBJ1-1, with TRBD1 identical over 7 bases. Germline V gene data show CDR1 as GTSNPN and CDR2 as SVGIG (reference sequence). V gave up 5 bases and J gave up 5 bases; unmatched junction bases: 5. The CDR3 has 12 residues.

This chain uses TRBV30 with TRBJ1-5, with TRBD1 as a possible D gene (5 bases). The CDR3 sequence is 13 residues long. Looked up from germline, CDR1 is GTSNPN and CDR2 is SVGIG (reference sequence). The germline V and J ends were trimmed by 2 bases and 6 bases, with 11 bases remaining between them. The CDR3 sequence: CAWSSGRGQPQHF. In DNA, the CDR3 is TGTGCCTGGAGTAGCGGTAGGGGTCAGCCCCAGCATTTT.

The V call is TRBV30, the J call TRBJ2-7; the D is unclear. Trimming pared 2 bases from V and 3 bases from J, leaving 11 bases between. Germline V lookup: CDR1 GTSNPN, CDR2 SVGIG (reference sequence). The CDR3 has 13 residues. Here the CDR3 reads CAWSPTRIYEQYF. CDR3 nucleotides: TGTGCCTGGAGTCCGACCCGGATCTACGAGCAGTACTTC.